This T cell receptor beta chain was sequenced during a study of blood T cell repertoires in COVID-19. Study overall: The origin of the acute and convalescent COVID-19 samples was the United States, Italy and Spain. T cells, B-cell-depleted T cells, or PBMCs supplied cDNA or gDNA.

Authors' processing steps: The assay estimated nucleated cells by amplifying reference gene primers. Sequenced by immunoSEQ multiplex PCR; TCRdb stores in-frame clones only, minus some. V and J calls and clone size are given by that table; D and trimming were obtained from the DNA. The data hold approximately 140,000 clones, with around four fifths observed a single time. This CDR3 is built from 14 residues. CDR1 and CDR2 from the germline V gene are LNHDA and SQIVND (reference sequence). Trimming pared 7 bases from V and 0 bases from J, leaving 12 bases between. The receptor was isolated from a man in his 70s with acute or convalescent COVID-19. V gene TRBV19 combines with J gene TRBJ1-1; tentative D call: TRBD1 (5 bases). The sequencing input was peripheral blood. The CDR3 protein is CASNPGSMNTEAFF. CDR3 coding DNA: TGTGCCAGTAACCCAGGGTCGATGAACACTGAAGCTTTCTTT.